Sequencing of this T cell receptor beta chain was carried out in a study of blood T cells in healthy people across ages. V lost 3 bases to trimming and J lost 3 bases, with 18 bases between them. The germline CDR1 and CDR2 sequences are SGDLS and YYNGEE. This CDR3 region has 16 residues. This clonotype was seen more than once but under ten times. Primed by a sample-barcoded 5' primer and a J-beta primer mix, a second PCR proceeded for 7 to 11 cycles. One entry per CDR3 protein results from TCRdb running MiXCR on the 5' RACE reads. The sample carries over a million distinct CDR3 sequences, about 23% recorded once. This same sample was also part of a study on T cells of mothers and their children.

This clonotype was sampled from a girl aged 2 to 10 in good health. The chain has TRBV9 and TRBJ1-2, with D perhaps matching TRBD1 (5 bases). Specimen: blood. The CDR3 DNA follows: TGTGCCAGCAGCGCCCCAGGCAGGGAGGGTTACTATGGCTACACCTTC. This encodes CASSAPGREGYYGYTF.